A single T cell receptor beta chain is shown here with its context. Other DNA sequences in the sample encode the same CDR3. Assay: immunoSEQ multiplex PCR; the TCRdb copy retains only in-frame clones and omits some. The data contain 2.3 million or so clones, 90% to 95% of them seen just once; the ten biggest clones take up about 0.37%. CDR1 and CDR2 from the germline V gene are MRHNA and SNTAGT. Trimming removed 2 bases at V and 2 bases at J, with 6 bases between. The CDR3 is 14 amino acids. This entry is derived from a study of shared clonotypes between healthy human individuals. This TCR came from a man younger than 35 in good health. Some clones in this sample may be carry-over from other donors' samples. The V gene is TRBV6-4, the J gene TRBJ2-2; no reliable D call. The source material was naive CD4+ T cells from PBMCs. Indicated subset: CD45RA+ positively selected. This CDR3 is CASSDQANTGELFF. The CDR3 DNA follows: TGTGCCAGCAGTGACCAGGCTAACACCGGGGAGCTGTTTTTT.